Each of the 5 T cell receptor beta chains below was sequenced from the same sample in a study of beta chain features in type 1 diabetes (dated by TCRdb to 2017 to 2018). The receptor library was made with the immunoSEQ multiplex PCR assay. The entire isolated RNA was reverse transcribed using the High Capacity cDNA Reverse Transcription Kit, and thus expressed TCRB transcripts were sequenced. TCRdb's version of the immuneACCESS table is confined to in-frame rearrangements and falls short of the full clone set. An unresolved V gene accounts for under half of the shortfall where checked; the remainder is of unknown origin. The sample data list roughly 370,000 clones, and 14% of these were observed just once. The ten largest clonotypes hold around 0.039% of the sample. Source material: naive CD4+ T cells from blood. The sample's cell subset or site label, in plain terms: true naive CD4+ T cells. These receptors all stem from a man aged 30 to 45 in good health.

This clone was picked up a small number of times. The chain's CDR3 is CATSRDRLAPEGYTF. The CDR3 DNA reads as TGTGCCACCAGCAGAGATCGGTTGGCCCCGGAGGGCTACACCTTC. The rearrangement links TRBV15 to TRBJ1-2; the D is unclear. The CDR3 is made up of 15 amino acids. Germline CDR1 LNHNV, CDR2 YYDKDF (reference sequence). The germline V and J ends were trimmed by 0 bases and 8 bases, with 16 bases remaining between them.

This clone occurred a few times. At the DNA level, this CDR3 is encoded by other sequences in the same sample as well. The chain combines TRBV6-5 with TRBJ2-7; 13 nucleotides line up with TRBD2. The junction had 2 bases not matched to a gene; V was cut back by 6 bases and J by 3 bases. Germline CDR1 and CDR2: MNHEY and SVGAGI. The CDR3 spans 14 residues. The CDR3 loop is CASSRTSGSYEQYV. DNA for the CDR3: TGTGCCAGCAGCAGGACTAGCGGGAGCTACGAGCAGTACGTC.

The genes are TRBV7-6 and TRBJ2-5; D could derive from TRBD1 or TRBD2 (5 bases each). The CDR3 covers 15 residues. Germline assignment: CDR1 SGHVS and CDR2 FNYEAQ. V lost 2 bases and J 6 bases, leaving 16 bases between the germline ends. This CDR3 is CASSLSPAGTQTQYF. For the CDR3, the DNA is TGTGCCAGCAGCTTATCCCCAGCAGGGACCCAGACCCAGTACTTC. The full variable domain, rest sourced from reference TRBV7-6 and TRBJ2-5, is GAGVSQSPRYKVTKRGQDVALRCDPISGHVSLYWYRQALGQGPEFLTYFNYEAQQDKSGLPNDRFSAERPEGSISTLTIQRTEQRDSAMYRCASSLSPAGTQTQYFGPGTRLLVL.

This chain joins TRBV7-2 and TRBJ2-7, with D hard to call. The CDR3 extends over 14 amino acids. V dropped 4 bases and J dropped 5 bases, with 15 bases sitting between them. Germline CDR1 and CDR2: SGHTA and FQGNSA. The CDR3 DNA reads TGTGCCAGCAGCTCACCCGACACGGGCGACGAGCAGTACGTC. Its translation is CASSSPDTGDEQYV.

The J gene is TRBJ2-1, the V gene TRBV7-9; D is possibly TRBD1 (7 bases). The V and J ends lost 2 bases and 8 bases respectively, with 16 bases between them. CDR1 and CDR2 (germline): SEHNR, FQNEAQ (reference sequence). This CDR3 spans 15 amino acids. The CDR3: CASSLWQGEVYEQFF. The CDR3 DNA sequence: TGTGCCAGCAGCTTATGGCAGGGGGAGGTCTATGAGCAGTTCTTC.